These 5 T cell receptor beta chains share one sample of origin, sequenced in a study of cytomegalovirus exposure and HLA in healthy donors (dated by TCRdb to the late 2010s). Libraries were made using the immunoSEQ multiplex PCR assay. For the multiplex PCR, a mixture combining 60 forward primers for TCR Vbeta segments and 13 reverse primers for TCR Jbeta segments was used. The immuneACCESS repertoire file appears here via TCRdb, limited to in-frame rearrangements. These files lack a portion of the clones; in checked studies, under half of the deficit traces to unresolved V genes, and the cause of the others is not known. Here the sample has hundreds of thousands of clones; roughly 70% occur a single time. The ten most abundant clones make up 2% to 2.5% of the sample. Sequenced material: PBMCs. All receptors derive from a female donor in good health and CMV-seronegative.

This clone came up a few times. The rearrangement joins TRBV29-1 to TRBJ1-1, with 8 bases fitting TRBD1. Per the germline V gene, CDR1 is SQVTM and CDR2 is ANQGSEA. Trimming took 3 bases from V and 7 from J; bases not matched to a gene: 4. This CDR3 has 12 amino acids. Here the CDR3 DNA reads TGCAGCGTTGATAAAGACAGGGGTGAAGCTTTCTTT. Protein product: CSVDKDRGEAFF.

The chain combines TRBV15 with TRBJ2-6, with D maybe TRBD2 (5 bases). Germline values: CDR1 LNHNV, CDR2 YYDKDF (reference sequence). Trimming took off 6 bases at V and 3 bases at J, with 27 bases between the two ends. The length of the CDR3 is 20 residues. In DNA, the CDR3 is TGTGCCACCAGAGCGGAGAGAACACTAGGGAACCTTGGTGGGGCCAACGTCCTGACTTTC. The encoded protein is CATRAERTLGNLGGANVLTF.

This chain links TRBV28 with TRBJ2-7, with 9 bases fitting TRBD2. Germline V gene data show CDR1 as MDHEN and CDR2 as SYDVKM. The CDR3 is 15 amino acids. With 5 bases clipped from V and 1 base from J, the junction kept 6 bases outside the gene matches. CDR3 region: CASSRSGRLSYEQYF. The CDR3 coding sequence is TGTGCCAGCAGTAGAAGCGGGAGGCTTTCCTACGAGCAGTACTTC.

The J gene is TRBJ2-1, the V gene TRBV15; TRBD2 aligns across 10 bases. Germline values: CDR1 LNHNV, CDR2 YYDKDF (reference sequence). Unmatched junction bases numbered 14, after V lost 3 bases and J lost 6 bases. CDR3 length equals 18 residues. The CDR3 loop is CATSRGPSGSGGGNEQFF. CDR3 bases: TGTGCCACCAGCAGGGGGCCTAGCGGGAGCGGCGGGGGCAATGAGCAGTTCTTC.

This sequence joins TRBV4-1 and TRBJ2-3; 8 nucleotides match TRBD2. This CDR3 contains 13 residues. Trimming cost V 2 bases and J 13 bases; bases outside gene matches: 8. Germline V gives CDR1 MGHRA, CDR2 YSYEKL. The CDR3: CASSQTGRGLEYF. The CDR3 DNA follows: TGCGCCAGCAGCCAAACGGGGAGGGGACTAGAGTATTTT.